Given below is one T cell receptor (beta chain) in context. This specimen comes from a study of blood T cell repertoires in COVID-19. Study at large: Samples of COVID-19 (acute and convalescent) were obtained from the United States, Italy and Spain.

Some clones are missing from TCRdb's copy, which holds only in-frame ones; the method was immunoSEQ multiplex PCR. The table has about 250,000 clones, 82% seen once; the top ten hold 4.5% to 6%. V gave up 0 bases and J gave up 5 bases, with 13 bases separating them. The CDR3 is 16 residues long. The germline CDR1 and CDR2 sequences are MGHRA and YSYEKL. The chain employs TRBV4-1 and TRBJ2-2; a possible D gene is TRBD1 (6 bases). This TCR was sampled from a woman older than 75 with active or convalescent COVID-19. Sequencing was performed on peripheral blood. CDR3 coding DNA: TGCGCCAGCAGCCAAGAGGGAACAGGGCGGACCGGGGAGCTGTTTTTT. It codes for CASSQEGTGRTGELFF.